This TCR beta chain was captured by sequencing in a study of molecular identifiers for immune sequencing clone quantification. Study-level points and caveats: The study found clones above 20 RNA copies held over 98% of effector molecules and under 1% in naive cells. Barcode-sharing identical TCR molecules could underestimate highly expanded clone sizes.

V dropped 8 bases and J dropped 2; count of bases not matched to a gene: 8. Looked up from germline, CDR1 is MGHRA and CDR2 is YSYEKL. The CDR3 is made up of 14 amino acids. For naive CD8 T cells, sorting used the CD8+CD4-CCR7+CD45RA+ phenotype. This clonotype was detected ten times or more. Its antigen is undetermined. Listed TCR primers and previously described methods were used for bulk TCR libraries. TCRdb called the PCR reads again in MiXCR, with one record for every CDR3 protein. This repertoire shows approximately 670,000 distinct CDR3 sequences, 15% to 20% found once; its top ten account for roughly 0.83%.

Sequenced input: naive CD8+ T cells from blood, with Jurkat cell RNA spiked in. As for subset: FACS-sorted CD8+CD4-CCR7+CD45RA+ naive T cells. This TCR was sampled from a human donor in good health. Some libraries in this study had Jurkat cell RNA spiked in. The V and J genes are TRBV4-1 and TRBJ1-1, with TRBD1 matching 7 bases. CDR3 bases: TGCGCCAGCGCTTCCAGGGGGTCCAACACTGAAGCTTTCTTT. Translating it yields CASASRGSNTEAFF.